This T cell receptor (beta chain) came from a study of T cell responses to AZD1222 COVID-19 vaccine. TCRdb's table, derived via immunoSEQ multiplex PCR, lists solely in-frame clones and lacks some. The sample lists some 130,000 clones; about 87% were seen once. The germline V gene encodes CDR1 SGHNT and CDR2 YYREEE (reference sequence). V was clipped by 4 bases and J by 7 bases; unmatched bases: 13. The CDR3 has 16 amino acids. The rearrangement joins TRBV5-4 to TRBJ1-2, with TRBD1 identical over 10 bases. The starting material was peripheral blood, obtained on day 0 of AZD1222 vaccination. The sequence was obtained from an adult in good health. The CDR3 bases are TGTGCCAGCAGCCGAGGACGGGACAGGGGAATTACTGGCTACACCTTC. Translated: CASSRGRDRGITGYTF.